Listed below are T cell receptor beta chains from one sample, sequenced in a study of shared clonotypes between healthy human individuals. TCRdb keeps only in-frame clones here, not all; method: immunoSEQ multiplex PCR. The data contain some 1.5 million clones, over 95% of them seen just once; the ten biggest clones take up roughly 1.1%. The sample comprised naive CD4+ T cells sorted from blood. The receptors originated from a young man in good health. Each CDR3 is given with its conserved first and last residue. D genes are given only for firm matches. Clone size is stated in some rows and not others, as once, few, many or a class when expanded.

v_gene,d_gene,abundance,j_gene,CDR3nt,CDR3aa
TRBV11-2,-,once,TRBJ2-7,TGTGCCAGTACGAATAAGAGCGGAGGGACCTCCTACGAGCAGTACTTC,CASTNKSGGTSYEQYF
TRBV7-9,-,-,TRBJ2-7,TGTGCCAGCAGCGAATCTCCGACACTCTACGAGCAGTACTTC,CASSESPTLYEQYF
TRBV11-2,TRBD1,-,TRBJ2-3,TGTGCCAGCAGCCCCCGACCGGGACAGCACACAGATACGCAGTATTTT,CASSPRPGQHTDTQYF
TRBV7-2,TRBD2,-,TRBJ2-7,TGTGCCAGCAGCTTAGACGCGGGGGGAACCCCCTACGAGCAGTACTTC,CASSLDAGGTPYEQYF
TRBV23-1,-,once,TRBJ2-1,TGCGCCAGCATTCGGCGGAACCTCTACAATGAGCAGTTCTTC,CASIRRNLYNEQFF
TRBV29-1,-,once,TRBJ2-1,TGCAGCGTCGTGGACTTCTCCGAGCAGTTCTTC,CSVVDFSEQFF
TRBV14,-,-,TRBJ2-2,TGTGCCAGCAGCCAACTACGCACCGGGGAGCTGTTTTTT,CASSQLRTGELFF
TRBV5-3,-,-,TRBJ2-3,TGTGCCAGAAGCTTGACGCAGTATTTT,CARSLTQYF
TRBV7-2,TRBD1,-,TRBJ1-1,TGTGCCAGCAGACTAGGACAGGGGGGACTGCGGACTGAAGCTTTCTTT,CASRLGQGGLRTEAFF
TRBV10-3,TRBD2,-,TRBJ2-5,TGTGCCATGTATAGCGGGAGGGTGGGGGAGACCCAGTACTTC,CAMYSGRVGETQYF
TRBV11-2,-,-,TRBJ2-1,TGTGCCAGCAGCTCTCTTAGGATTGAGCAGTTCTTC,CASSSLRIEQFF
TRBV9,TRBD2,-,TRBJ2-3,TGTGCCAGCAGCTTGGGACTAGGAGAAGGCGTGCAGTATTTT,CASSLGLGEGVQYF
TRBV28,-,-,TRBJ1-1,TGTGCCAGCAGTTTACAGGGACTGAACACTGAAGCTTTCTTT,CASSLQGLNTEAFF
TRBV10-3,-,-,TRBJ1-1,TGTGCCATCAGTGCCGTCCTCTCCCCTGAAGCTTTCTTT,CAISAVLSPEAFF
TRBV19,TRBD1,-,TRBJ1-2,TGTGCCAGTACTATGGGGACAGGGGCCTCTTCTAACTATGGCTACACCTTC,CASTMGTGASSNYGYTF
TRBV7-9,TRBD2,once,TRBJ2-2,TGTGCCAGCAGCGCCCTCAAGATAGCGGGGACGAACACCGGGGAGCTGTTTTTT,CASSALKIAGTNTGELFF
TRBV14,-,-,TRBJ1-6,TGTGCCAGCAGCCAAGTGGGAGGCTCCTATAATTCACCCCTCCACTTT,CASSQVGGSYNSPLHF
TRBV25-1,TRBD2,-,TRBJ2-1,TGTGCCAGCAGTGAATTGAGCGGGAGGGCCCTTGATGAGCAGTTCTTC,CASSELSGRALDEQFF
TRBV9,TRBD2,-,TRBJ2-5,TGTGCCAGCAGCGTCGGCGGGAGGGCCGATGAGACCCAGTACTTC,CASSVGGRADETQYF
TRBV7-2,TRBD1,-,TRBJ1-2,TGTGCCAGCAGCTTAGCGCTAAGGGGGCGGCGACTTAACTATGGCTACACCTTC,CASSLALRGRRLNYGYTF
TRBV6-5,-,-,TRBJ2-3,TGTGCCAGCAGCAGACAGGGCACAGATACGCAGTATTTT,CASSRQGTDTQYF
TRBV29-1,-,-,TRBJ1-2,TGCAGCGTCCAGTACAGTTCGTATGGCTACACCTTC,CSVQYSSYGYTF
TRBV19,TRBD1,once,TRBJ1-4,TGTGCCAGTAGTTCATCACCGGGACAGGCTTCTTTT,CASSSSPGQASF
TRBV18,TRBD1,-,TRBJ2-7,TGTGCCAGCTCCCTACTACCGGGACAGGATGACGAGCAGTACTTC,CASSLLPGQDDEQYF
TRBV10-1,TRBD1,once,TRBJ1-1,TGCGCCAGCAGCTTGGACAGGGGGAACACTGAAGCTTTCTTT,CASSLDRGNTEAFF
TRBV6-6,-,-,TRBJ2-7,TGTGCCAGCAGTTACGTATCCTCCGAGCAGTACTTC,CASSYVSSEQYF
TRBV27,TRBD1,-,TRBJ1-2,TGTGCCAGCAGCCGGGACAGGGTTTCTGGCTACACCTTC,CASSRDRVSGYTF
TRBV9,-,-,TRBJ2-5,TGTGCCAGCAGCGTGAACGGAGGGGCGGAGACCCAGTACTTC,CASSVNGGAETQYF
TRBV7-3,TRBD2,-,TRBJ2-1,TGTGCCAGCAGCCGATCACTAGCGGGGGTAAATGAGCAGTTCTTC,CASSRSLAGVNEQFF
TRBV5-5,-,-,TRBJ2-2,TGTGCCAGCACCGAAAAGGGGAACACCGGGGAGCTGTTTTTT,CASTEKGNTGELFF
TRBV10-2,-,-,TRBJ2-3,TGCGCCAGCAGTGAGATAGCCGCTCGGGGAATAGCAGATACGCAGTATTTT,CASSEIAARGIADTQYF
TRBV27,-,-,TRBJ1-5,TGTGCCAGCAGTTTATCGGGGGGGATCCTCAATCAGCCCCAGCATTTT,CASSLSGGILNQPQHF